Listed below are T cell receptor beta chains from one sample, sequenced in a study of cytomegalovirus exposure and HLA in healthy donors. The table came from immunoSEQ multiplex PCR; TCRdb's copy has only in-frame clones and leaves some out. This sample has approximately 97,000 clones, with about 76% found just once. The source material was PBMCs. These receptors were collected from a woman aged 70 to 79 in good health and CMV-seropositive. Both conserved end residues are part of each CDR3.

v_call	j_call	cdr3_aa
TRBV7-9	TRBJ2-7	CSSRQGAGEQYF
TRBV11-2	TRBJ2-2	CASSLGDRAGELFF
TRBV5-1	TRBJ2-5	CASSDGQGRETQYF
TRBV15	TRBJ1-5	CATSIKQGNQPQHF
TRBV6-1	TRBJ1-5	CASGKTGGTVPPQHF
TRBV4-2	TRBJ1-5	CASSQSSGGQPQHF
TRBV30	TRBJ2-3	CAWSKVLIREGDTDTQYF
TRBV6-5	TRBJ2-7	CASRRAGVNEQYF
TRBV19	TRBJ1-2	CASTTGGKNYGYTF
TRBV28	TRBJ1-1	CASHYRGMNTEAFF
TRBV4-2	TRBJ2-7	CASSQALVASYEQYF
TRBV28	TRBJ2-5	CASRVGQALGEQYF
TRBV6-1	TRBJ2-1	CAGSTGIRGNEQFF
TRBV2	TRBJ1-4	CASSGTGAKLFF
TRBV19	TRBJ2-7	CASSIKLAEYYEQYF
TRBV18	TRBJ2-1	CASSLSGHSYNEQFF
TRBV19	TRBJ2-7	CTSSKGQGYEQYF
TRBV11-3	TRBJ1-1	CASTLGGGTANTEAFF
TRBV28	TRBJ1-5	CASSFLRNQPQHF
TRBV6-1	TRBJ2-1	CASSERLAGGVDNEQFF
TRBV5-6	TRBJ2-2	CASSRGRNTGELFF
TRBV10-3	TRBJ1-5	CAAARGDFGQPQHF
TRBV28	TRBJ1-5	CASRWGGSNQPQHF
TRBV25-1	TRBJ2-7	CASSTTSGRGDEQYF
TRBV6-4	TRBJ1-5	CASTTNQPQHF
TRBV6-1	TRBJ1-2	CASSRDSSSYYGYTF
TRBV20-1	TRBJ1-2	CSARNSGYTF
TRBV5-1	TRBJ1-4	CASSLGGSATNEKLFF
TRBV18	TRBJ2-7	CASSQDRGPVYEQYF
TRBV5-6	TRBJ2-5	CASSYRTSGLQETQYF
TRBV5-1	TRBJ2-3	CASSPPLAASTDTQYF
TRBV4-3	TRBJ2-7	CASSQDRGRGAYEQYF
TRBV5-1	TRBJ2-1	CASSLTSGLSEQFF
TRBV4-2	TRBJ1-4	CATGDRIEKLFF
TRBV28	TRBJ1-2	CASSGTFNYGYTF
TRBV18	TRBJ2-7	CASSPGQGTEQYF
TRBV9	TRBJ2-1	CASSATGGRGDEQFF
TRBV14	TRBJ2-7	CASSPWTSGKSEQYF